The 3 T cell receptor beta chains presented below share a single source sample, sequenced in a study of CD8 T cells in ankylosing spondylitis. Each CDR3 protein gets one entry after TCRdb re-called the 5' RACE reads with MiXCR. The sample includes some 220,000 distinct CDR3 sequences, less than 9.5% of them seen just once. Specimen: blood, either unsorted or a sorted T cell fraction (not recorded which). Receptor source: a female donor with ankylosing spondylitis or in good health (not recorded which).

This clonotype has ten or more counts. The chain combines TRBV12-5 with TRBJ1-5; 7 nucleotides agree with TRBD1. Germline V CDR1 and CDR2: LGHNT, FRNRAP. V lost 3 bases and J lost 3; bases outside the gene matches: 8. The CDR3 covers 16 residues. The CDR3 loop is CASGFVDRESNQPQHF. CDR3 nucleotide sequence: TGTGCTAGTGGTTTCGTAGACAGGGAGTCCAATCAGCCCCAGCATTTT.

The gene calls are TRBV7-9 and TRBJ1-2, with D maybe TRBD1 (6 bases). The CDR3 has 15 residues. V lost 2 bases and J lost 5, with 15 bases in between. From germline, CDR1 is SEHNR and CDR2 FQNEAQ (reference sequence). Here the CDR3 reads CASSLYRGKPYGYTF. The CDR3 region has the DNA TGTGCCAGCAGCTTATATAGGGGGAAACCATATGGCTACACCTTC.

This clonotype has at least ten counts. This chain connects TRBV4-3 to TRBJ2-7, with a possible D match to TRBD2 (6 bases). V lost 0 bases to trimming and J lost 2 bases, with 14 bases between them. The CDR3 is 16 residues long. Germline V gene data show CDR1 as LGHNA and CDR2 as YSLEER. Here the CDR3 DNA reads TGCGCCAGCAGCCAAGATCGGGGCGGGAATCCCTACGAGCAGTACTTC. Translation gives CASSQDRGGNPYEQYF.